These 18 T cell receptor beta chains came from one sample sequenced in a study of blood T cell repertoires in COVID-19. The repertoire was sequenced with immunoSEQ multiplex PCR; TCRdb's copy has only in-frame clones and lacks some. The table records roughly 30,000 clones, less than 80% of them present only once. Sequenced material: peripheral blood. The source is a boy aged 2 to 10 with active or convalescent COVID-19.

The V and J genes are TRBV28 and TRBJ1-2; 7 bases line up with TRBD1. The CDR3 is 12 amino acids. CDR1 and CDR2 from the germline V gene are MDHEN and SYDVKM. The junction had 8 bases not matched to a gene; V was cut back by 9 bases and J by 7 bases. Here the CDR3 reads CASGTELIGYTF. In nucleotides, the CDR3 is TGTGCCAGTGGGACAGAACTAATTGGCTACACCTTC.

The chain uses TRBV5-1 and TRBJ2-7; TRBD1 might be the D (6 bases). Between the trimmed V and J ends, which lost 2 bases and 6 bases, there was a span of 27 bases. This CDR3 region has 18 residues. The germline CDR1 and CDR2 sequences are SGHRS and YFSETQ. CDR3 amino acids: CASSFAGTGTLGAREQYV. In DNA, the CDR3 is TGCGCCAGCAGCTTCGCCGGGACCGGGACCTTGGGGGCACGCGAGCAGTACGTC.

This chain links TRBV4-2 with TRBJ2-5; 14 bases are a match to TRBD2. The CDR3 has 16 residues. Germline CDR1 reads LGHNA; CDR2 reads YNFKEQ. Trimming cost V 5 bases and J 5 bases; bases outside gene matches: 7. The CDR3 is CASSSRTSGGRETQYF. CDR3 sequence (DNA): TGTGCCAGCAGCTCCCGGACTAGCGGGGGGAGGGAGACCCAGTACTTC.

V gene TRBV11-2 combines with J gene TRBJ2-1, with D unresolved. V lost 0 bases and J lost 1, with 7 bases in between. CDR3 length: 15 residues. CDR1 SGHAT and CDR2 FQNNGV come from the germline V gene. CDR3: CASSLEAGSYNEQFF. The CDR3 nucleotides are TGTGCCAGCAGCTTAGAAGCAGGTTCCTACAATGAGCAGTTCTTC.

The chain is built from TRBV19 and TRBJ2-7; 7 bases are a match to TRBD1. Germline assignment: CDR1 LNHDA and CDR2 SQIVND (reference sequence). There are 15 residues in the CDR3. Trimming took 3 bases from V and 4 from J; bases not matched to a gene: 9. In DNA, the CDR3 is TGTGCCAGTAGTATGCCGGGACAGAACCCTTACGAGCAGTACTTC. Translating it yields CASSMPGQNPYEQYF.

V is TRBV14 and J is TRBJ2-1; 15 bases match TRBD2. Germline CDR1 reads SGHDN; CDR2 reads FVKESK. The CDR3 is made up of 18 amino acids. V lost 1 base to trimming and J lost 8 bases; unmatched junction nucleotides: 9. The CDR3 nucleotides read TGTGCCAGCAGCCAAGTGGGGACTAGCGGGGGGTTCTTGGATGAGCAGTTCTTC. Translation gives CASSQVGTSGGFLDEQFF.

This chain links TRBV20-1 with TRBJ2-3; 7 bases map to TRBD2. The CDR3 contains 14 residues. CDR1 and CDR2 from the germline V gene are DFQATT and SNEGSKA (reference sequence). Germline trimming cut 3 bases from V and 2 bases from J; bases unmatched to any gene: 5. Here the CDR3 DNA reads TGCAGTGCTAGTCCCGGACTAGTCACAGATACGCAGTATTTT. It yields the protein CSASPGLVTDTQYF.

This clone came up a few times. The V gene is TRBV28, the J gene TRBJ1-5; the D is unclear. V was trimmed by 5 bases and J by 2 bases, leaving 13 bases between them. Germline CDR1 MDHEN, CDR2 SYDVKM. The CDR3 is made up of 15 amino acids. In DNA, the CDR3 is TGTGCCAGCAGTCCCCGGGGATGGGGCAATCAGCCCCAGCATTTT. Translation: CASSPRGWGNQPQHF.

This clone was detected many times. This chain joins TRBV11-2 and TRBJ1-5; no clear D. Germline CDR1 is SGHAT and CDR2 is FQNNGV. Trimming left V 3 bases short and J 0 bases short, with 12 bases between. This CDR3 comprises 16 residues. CDR3 nucleotide sequence: TGTGCCAGCAGCTTGGGAGGAAGGATTAGCAATCAGCCCCAGCATTTT. Encoded protein: CASSLGGRISNQPQHF.

CDR3 DNA sequence: TGTGCCAGCAGCCAAGCTAGCGGACCCCAAGAGACCCAGTACTTC. Translation gives CASSQASGPQETQYF. The chain combines TRBV14 with TRBJ2-5; 7 bases are shared with TRBD2. Looked up from germline, CDR1 is SGHDN and CDR2 is FVKESK. This CDR3 region has 15 residues. J gave up 1 base and V 1 base, and 3 bases lay outside the gene matches.

This clone appeared a few times. The V gene is TRBV5-8, the J gene TRBJ2-1; the D gene is possibly TRBD1 (5 bases). V dropped 4 bases and J dropped 8 bases, with 22 bases sitting between them. The length of the CDR3 is 16 residues. Germline V gene sequence: CDR1 SGHTS, CDR2 YDEGEE. CDR3 in amino acids: CASSQPYRPRPHEQFF. The CDR3 nucleotides read TGTGCCAGCAGCCAGCCATACAGGCCGCGACCCCATGAGCAGTTCTTC.

V is TRBV28 and J is TRBJ2-1, with 11 bases aligning to TRBD1. Germline lookup yields CDR1 MDHEN and CDR2 SYDVKM. There are 13 residues in the CDR3. With 3 bases clipped from V and 8 bases from J, the junction kept 0 bases outside the gene matches. This chain's CDR3 is CASSLDRGHEQFF. In nucleotides, the CDR3 is TGTGCCAGCAGTTTGGACAGGGGGCATGAGCAGTTCTTC.

The J gene is TRBJ2-5, the V gene TRBV6-4; D call uncertain. This CDR3 has 13 residues. Per germline, CDR1 MRHNA and CDR2 SNTAGT. With 7 bases removed from V and 2 bases from J, the gap between germline ends came to 11 bases. This CDR3 is CASKYRPQETQYF. Written as DNA, the CDR3 is TGTGCCAGCAAGTACAGACCTCAAGAGACCCAGTACTTC.

The CDR3 DNA is TGCGCCAGCAGCTTGGACGACAGCGGCAATCAGCCCCAGCATTTT. Translation gives CASSLDDSGNQPQHF. V and J are TRBV5-1 and TRBJ1-5; a possible D gene is TRBD1 (5 bases). The CDR3 is 15 amino acids. Germline CDR1 and CDR2: SGHRS and YFSETQ. Trimming removed 0 bases from V and 2 bases from J, with 9 bases in between. Looking up the rest from reference TRBV5-1 and TRBJ1-5 gives the full variable domain: KAGVTQTPRYLIKTRGQQVTLSCSPISGHRSVSWYQQTPGQGLQFLFEYFSETQRNKGNFPGRFSGRQFSNSRSEMNVSTLELGDSALYLCASSLDDSGNQPQHFGDGTRLSIL.

This clone was found a few times. The chain uses TRBV6-6 and TRBJ1-5, with 9 bases that match TRBD1. Trimming removed 2 bases from V and 1 base from J; junction bases left unmatched: 3. The CDR3 has 16 residues. Germline V gene sequence: CDR1 MNHNY, CDR2 SVGAGI (reference sequence). The CDR3 DNA reads TGTGCCAGCAGTTACGGGACAGGGTGGAGCAATCAGCCCCAGCATTTT. Protein product: CASSYGTGWSNQPQHF.

A single count supports this clone. The limits of the CDR3 on the DNA are not certain, so only TCRdb's listed CDR3 is given. The chain has TRBV12-2 and TRBJ2-3; TRBD2, the table's D call, lacks a check against the DNA. TRBV12-2 is recorded as a pseudogene. The CDR3 length is 16 residues, termini included. The chain's CDR3 is CASRLVGSGAPDTQYF.

The rearrangement joins TRBV18 to TRBJ1-1, with a tentative D call TRBD1 (6 bases). Germline V gene lookup returns CDR1 KGHSH and CDR2 LQKENI. Trimming removed 3 bases from V and 6 bases from J, with 14 bases in between. CDR3 length: 14 amino acids. DNA of the CDR3: TGTGCCAGCTCACCCGGATCAGGGGTATCTGAAGCTTTCTTT. As protein: CASSPGSGVSEAFF.

This chain connects TRBV6-4 to TRBJ1-5; 10 bases line up with TRBD1. CDR3 size: 15 residues. The germline CDR1 and CDR2 sequences are MRHNA and SNTAGT. Losses at the gene ends were 5 bases for V and 6 bases for J; bases not matched to a gene: 7. As DNA, the CDR3 is TGTGCCAGCAGTCCGGGACAGGGGTCGGGTCAGCCCCAGCATTTT. This gives the protein CASSPGQGSGQPQHF.